The 27 T cell receptor beta chains reported below all come from one sample, sequenced in a study of metastatic and nonmetastatic thyroid tumors. Thyroid surgery had not been preceded by any treatment in any patient. TCRdb recomputed clones from the PCR reads via MiXCR. Here the sample spans 30,000 to 35,000 clones, about 20% being singletons. Sequences were obtained from tumor tissue. The receptors stem from a male donor with papillary thyroid cancer or a benign thyroid nodule (not recorded which). Some clones in this sample may be carry-over from other donors' samples.

In its sample, this clone ranks as medium-sized (0.01 to 0.1%). V gene TRBV6-2 or TRBV6-3 combines with J gene TRBJ2-1; D call uncertain. From germline, CDR1 is MNHEY and CDR2 SVGEGT. The V and J ends lost 4 bases and 10 bases respectively, with 11 bases between them. The CDR3 length is 12 residues. In nucleotides, the CDR3 is TGTGCCAGCAGTTGGGCCCACGGGGAGCAGTTCTTC. Its translation: CASSWAHGEQFF.

This clone is medium-sized in the sample. The chain employs TRBV2 and TRBJ2-1, with a weak D call TRBD2 (5 bases). With 3 bases removed from V and 6 bases from J, the gap between germline ends came to 12 bases. The CDR3 totals 14 residues. The germline gives CDR1 SNHLY, CDR2 FYNNEI. This CDR3 reads CASSEQEARNEQFF. The DNA of the CDR3 is TGTGCCAGCAGTGAGCAGGAGGCTCGCAATGAGCAGTTCTTC. The whole variable domain, filled in from reference TRBV2 and TRBJ2-1, reads EPEVTQTPSHQVTQMGQEVILRCVPISNHLYFYWYRQILGQKVEFLVSFYNNEISEKSEIFDDQFSVERPDGSNFTLKIRSTKLEDSAMYFCASSEQEARNEQFFGPGTRLTVL.

This clone was recorded many times. The chain combines TRBV7-9 with TRBJ1-1; TRBD1 matches 7 bases. Germline loops: CDR1 SEHNR, CDR2 FQNEAQ (reference sequence). J gave up 6 bases and V 1 base, and 5 bases lay outside the gene matches. The length of the CDR3 is 14 residues. The CDR3 DNA is TGTGCCAGCAGCTTAGACGACAGGGCCTCTGAAGCTTTCTTT. Its translation is CASSLDDRASEAFF.

This clone has at least ten counts. Relative to the germline gene, one junction end is altered; a read error may explain this. The chain is built from TRBV6-1 and TRBJ1-4; D remains unclear. CDR3 length equals 16 residues. Per the germline V gene, CDR1 is MNHNS and CDR2 is SASEGT. The CDR3 sequence is CASSKAGLATNEKLFF. CDR3 DNA: TGTGCCAGCAGTAAAGCAGGACTAGCAACTAATGAAAAACTGTTTTTT.

This clone was picked up a small number of times. The V gene is TRBV10-1, the J gene TRBJ1-5; D gene unclear. Germline V gene sequence: CDR1 WNHNN, CDR2 SYGVQD (reference sequence). V lost 3 bases, J lost 3 bases, and 12 bases lay in between. The CDR3 has 15 residues. The CDR3 sequence: CASSDPANLNQPQHF. The CDR3 bases are TGCGCCAGCAGTGACCCGGCGAACCTCAATCAGCCCCAGCATTTT.

This clone was seen a few times. The J gene is TRBJ2-7, the V gene TRBV6-2 or TRBV6-3; tentatively, D is TRBD2 (5 bases). V lost 4 bases and J lost 3, with 13 bases in between. Germline assignment: CDR1 MNHEY and CDR2 SVGEGT. The CDR3 length is 14 residues. The DNA for the CDR3 is TGTGCCAGCAGTTTGGACGGGGAGAGCTACGAGCAGTACTTC. It yields the protein CASSLDGESYEQYF.

In its sample, this clone was seen many times. This chain connects TRBV20-1 to TRBJ2-5, with D tentatively TRBD1 or TRBD2 (5 bases each). Germline values: CDR1 DFQATT, CDR2 SNEGSKA (reference sequence). This CDR3 contains 14 residues. V was pared by 0 bases and J by 7 bases, with 15 bases between. As DNA, the CDR3 is TGCAGTGCTAGAGAACAGGTAGCGATTAGGACCCAGTACTTC. It translates to CSAREQVAIRTQYF.

This clone was seen repeatedly, ten times or more. The V and J genes are TRBV5-7 and TRBJ2-6, with 10 bases fitting TRBD1. TRBV5-7 is labeled an ORF, and its function is uncertain. The CDR3 sequence is 17 residues long. The junction had 11 bases not matched to a gene; V was cut back by 7 bases and J by 4 bases. The CDR3 loop reads CASYRDRGLSGANVLTF. In DNA, the CDR3 is TGTGCCAGCTACCGGGACAGGGGATTGTCCGGGGCCAACGTCCTGACTTTC.

This clone was seen many times. V usage is TRBV28 and J usage is TRBJ1-2; TRBD1 aligns across 9 bases. CDR1 is MDHEN, CDR2 SYDVKM, per germline. J was trimmed by 4 bases and V by 10 bases; bases with no gene match: 10. CDR3 length: 14 amino acids. CDR3 in DNA: TGTGCCACCAGAACACAGGGGGCGGGCTATGGCTACACCTTC. Amino acids: CATRTQGAGYGYTF.

Ten or more counts support this clone. This chain joins TRBV19 and TRBJ1-1, with a possible D match to TRBD1 (5 bases). This CDR3 comprises 15 residues. V was clipped by 4 bases and J by 2 bases, with 14 bases between them. Germline V lookup: CDR1 LNHDA, CDR2 SQIVND (reference sequence). CDR3 DNA: TGTGCCAGTAGTACCCCGGACGGGGGAAACACTGAAGCTTTCTTT. This sequence encodes CASSTPDGGNTEAFF. Variable domain in full (rest from reference TRBV19 and TRBJ1-1): DGGITQSPKYLFRKEGQNVTLSCEQNLNHDAMYWYRQDPGQGLRLIYYSQIVNDFQKGDIAEGYSVSREKKESFPLTVTSAQKNPTAFYLCASSTPDGGNTEAFFGQGTRLTVV.

This clone was observed at least ten times. V usage is TRBV5-1 and J usage is TRBJ2-7; D gene uncertain. Trimming removed 2 bases from V and 3 bases from J, with 12 bases in between. In germline, CDR1 is SGHRS, CDR2 YFSETQ. The CDR3 extends over 14 amino acids. CDR3 bases: TGCGCCAGCAGCTTACGAGCCGGAGTCTACGAGCAGTACTTC. Translation gives CASSLRAGVYEQYF.

V gene TRBV7-9 combines with J gene TRBJ2-2; D uncertain. V lost 7 bases, J lost 2 bases, and 8 bases lay in between. CDR1 is SEHNR and CDR2 is FQNEAQ in the germline V gene (reference sequence). This CDR3 is 13 amino acids long. The CDR3 protein is CASIADNTGELFF. DNA of the CDR3: TGTGCCAGCATAGCAGACAACACCGGGGAGCTGTTTTTT.

This clone occurred many times. The J gene is TRBJ1-1, the V gene TRBV6-1; 10 bases line up with TRBD1. CDR1 MNHNS and CDR2 SASEGT come from the germline V gene. The V gene end was trimmed by 4 bases and the J gene end by 5 bases; junction bases not matched to a gene: 4. The CDR3 is made up of 14 amino acids. CDR3 in amino acids: CASSAGTGVTEAFF. CDR3 DNA sequence: TGTGCCAGCAGTGCCGGGACAGGGGTTACTGAAGCTTTCTTT.

V is TRBV7-8 and J is TRBJ1-1; TRBD1 is a possible D gene (5 bases). The V end was cut by 2 bases, the J end by 2 bases, with 12 bases between. Germline loops: CDR1 SGHVS, CDR2 FQNEAQ. The CDR3 has 15 amino acids. This CDR3 is CASSLMGGVNTEAFF. As DNA, the CDR3 is TGTGCCAGCAGCTTAATGGGGGGAGTAAACACTGAAGCTTTCTTT. The variable domain in full, with the rest retrieved from reference TRBV7-8 and TRBJ1-1, is GAGVSQSPRYKVAKRGQDVALRCDPISGHVSLFWYQQALGQGPEFLTYFQNEAQLDKSGLPSDRFFAERPEGSVSTLKIQRTQQEDSAVYLCASSLMGGVNTEAFFGQGTRLTVV.

This clone has at least ten counts. V and J are TRBV19 and TRBJ2-7; 9 bases are shared with TRBD2. The CDR3 contains 14 residues. The ends lost 7 bases at V and 5 bases at J; junction bases unmatched: 9. From germline, CDR1 is LNHDA and CDR2 SQIVND (reference sequence). The CDR3 loop reads CASNRASGNDEQYF. The CDR3 DNA is TGTGCCAGTAATCGGGCTAGCGGGAACGACGAGCAGTACTTC.

This clone was observed many times. This chain uses TRBV12-3 or TRBV12-4 with TRBJ2-7, with D unclear. V gave up 2 bases and J gave up 1 base, with 6 bases separating them. This CDR3 has 13 residues. Here the CDR3 DNA reads TGTGCCAGCAGTTTATCCCCTTCCTACGAGCAGTACTTC. Protein: CASSLSPSYEQYF.

At least ten counts were recorded for this clone. The chain employs TRBV10-3 and TRBJ2-5, with TRBD2 matching over 9 bases. V gave up 10 bases and J gave up 7 bases; unmatched junction bases: 13. This CDR3 is 14 amino acids long. Germline V CDR1 and CDR2: ENHRY, SYGVKD. The CDR3 bases are TGTGCCACTACGGGCGCGGGAGGGGGGTCGACCCAGTACTTC. Translating gives CATTGAGGGSTQYF.

Judged by abundance, this clone is medium-sized. This chain links TRBV7-2 with TRBJ2-7; D is perhaps TRBD1 (6 bases). CDR1 SGHTA and CDR2 FQGNSA come from the germline V gene. CDR3 size: 14 residues. V dropped 4 bases and J dropped 6 bases, with 16 bases sitting between them. As DNA, the CDR3 is TGTGCCAGCAGCTCGAGACAGGTCCTCTCCGAGCAGTACTTC. This gives the protein CASSSRQVLSEQYF.

This clone has a handful of counts. This chain links TRBV11-2 with TRBJ2-7; the D gene is possibly TRBD1 (6 bases). CDR3 length: 13 amino acids. Germline CDR1 reads SGHAT; CDR2 reads FQNNGV. Between the trimmed V and J ends, which lost 5 bases and 5 bases, there was a span of 13 bases. The CDR3 loop is CASSPWDTHEQYF. CDR3 nucleotide sequence: TGTGCCAGCAGCCCCTGGGACACCCACGAGCAGTACTTC. Based on the CDR3 plus reference TRBV11-2 and TRBJ2-7, the full variable domain is EAGVAQSPRYKIIEKRQSVAFWCNPISGHATLYWYQQILGQGPKLLIQFQNNGVVDDSQLPKDRFSAERLKGVDSTLKIQPAKLEDSAVYLCASSPWDTHEQYFGPGTRLTVT.

Many counts were recorded for this clone. With a much larger clone just one base away, this may be a read error. The same CDR3 also results from other DNA sequences found in this sample. CDR3 in DNA: TGCGCCAGCAGCCAAACCCCCCCGGGGCGCAATCAGCCCCAGCATTTT. Amino acid sequence: CASSQTPPGRNQPQHF. The chain employs TRBV4-1 and TRBJ1-5, with a tentative D call TRBD1 (5 bases). The germline V gene encodes CDR1 MGHRA and CDR2 YSYEKL. CDR3 length equals 16 residues. The germline V and J ends were trimmed by 2 bases and 2 bases, with 13 bases remaining between them.

In this sample, this clone turned up many times. Written as DNA, the CDR3 is TGTGCCAGCAGTTCTCTGGGGGGTGGAGGCCCGAGAGGCACAGATACGCAGTATTTT. This translates into CASSSLGGGGPRGTDTQYF. The gene calls are TRBV28 and TRBJ2-3; the D gene is possibly TRBD2 (6 bases). CDR3 length: 19 amino acids. V dropped 4 bases and J dropped 1 base, with 24 bases sitting between them. In germline, CDR1 is MDHEN, CDR2 SYDVKM.

This clone was seen ten or more times. V usage is TRBV6-4 and J usage is TRBJ2-3, with 11 bases that match TRBD2. Germline V lookup: CDR1 MRHNA, CDR2 SNTAGT. CDR3 size: 14 residues. V lost 8 bases to trimming and J lost 6 bases; unmatched junction nucleotides: 7. The CDR3 here is CASSLAGGRDTQYF. DNA of the CDR3: TGTGCCAGCTCCCTAGCGGGAGGAAGGGATACGCAGTATTTT.

The V and J genes are TRBV28 and TRBJ2-6; tentatively, D is TRBD2 (5 bases). The ends were cut back, 7 bases at V and 4 bases at J, with 23 bases in the middle. This CDR3 comprises 18 residues. Germline assignment: CDR1 MDHEN and CDR2 SYDVKM. The CDR3 DNA sequence: TGTGCCAGCACCTCTCGCGAGGGCTCCCTTTCGGGGGCCAACGTCCTGACTTTC. Translating it yields CASTSREGSLSGANVLTF.

In its sample, this clone ranks as medium-sized. The rearrangement links TRBV27 to TRBJ2-7; 11 positions match TRBD2. Per the germline V gene, CDR1 is MNHEY and CDR2 is SMNVEV (reference sequence). The ends lost 5 bases at V and 4 bases at J; junction bases unmatched: 4. The CDR3 is made up of 14 amino acids. The CDR3 protein is CASSPRLAGYEQYF. CDR3 nucleotide sequence: TGTGCCAGCAGTCCCAGACTAGCGGGATACGAGCAGTACTTC.

This clone appeared many times. This chain joins TRBV5-5 and TRBJ2-4, with TRBD2 matching 9 bases. The CDR3 loop spans 13 amino acids. The V gene's germline CDR1 is SGHKS and CDR2 YYEKEE (reference sequence). With V trimmed by 0 bases and J by 10 bases, 2 bases remained unmatched. The CDR3 sequence is CASSLETSGIQYF. The DNA of the CDR3 is TGTGCCAGCAGCTTGGAGACTAGCGGTATTCAGTACTTC.

The J gene is TRBJ2-3, the V gene TRBV7-8; TRBD2 matches 7 bases. CDR1 and CDR2 from the germline V gene are SGHVS and FQNEAQ. The CDR3 runs 17 residues. The V segment lost 1 base and the J segment 1 base; nucleotides outside the gene matches: 8. CDR3 DNA: TGTGCCAGCAGCTTAGGGGGGGGTCGGACCCGCACAGATACGCAGTATTTT. It specifies CASSLGGGRTRTDTQYF. Full variable domain (remainder filled in from reference TRBV7-8 and TRBJ2-3): GAGVSQSPRYKVAKRGQDVALRCDPISGHVSLFWYQQALGQGPEFLTYFQNEAQLDKSGLPSDRFFAERPEGSVSTLKIQRTQQEDSAVYLCASSLGGGRTRTDTQYFGPGTRLTVL.

This clone occurred many times. This chain links TRBV7-6 with TRBJ1-1; D perhaps matches TRBD1 (5 bases). V was pared by 1 base and J by 7 bases, with 10 bases between. The CDR3 loop spans 13 amino acids. Germline values: CDR1 SGHVS, CDR2 FNYEAQ. For the CDR3, the DNA is TGTGCCAGCAGCTTAGGAGGGGATGGTGAAGCTTTCTTT. Translated: CASSLGGDGEAFF.